A selection of T cell receptor beta chains follows, all from one sample in a study of Ad26.COV2.S vaccination and SARS-CoV-2 variants. Sequenced by immunoSEQ multiplex PCR; TCRdb stores in-frame clones only, minus some. The sample comprises 350,000 to 500,000 clones, around 91% of which are singletons, and around 4.5% rests with the top ten. The source material was peripheral blood, sampled in a trial of Ad26.COV2.S vaccine versus placebo. Receptors originate from a person aged 18-65 years who received the Ad26.COV2.S COVID-19 vaccine or a placebo. CDR3s leave out the opening cysteine and the closing phenylalanine or tryptophan. The D gene is left open where the match is weak. Clone size appears in some rows only: once, few, many, or a class for an expanded clone.

>TRBJ2-2|TRBD1|NA|TRBV30
AWFRDRGTGELF
>TRBJ2-7|NA|NA|TRBV14
ARQDGYEQY
>TRBJ1-1|NA|once|TRBV6-2/TRBV6-3
ASSYPTEAF
>TRBJ2-2|NA|NA|TRBV7-2
ASSFTQNTGELF
>TRBJ1-1|NA|once|TRBV29-1
SVEAGQYTEAF
>TRBJ2-1|TRBD2|NA|TRBV6-8
ASRGSGRGNNEQF
>TRBJ1-5|TRBD1|few|TRBV6-6
ASSLGQGAGVGNQPQH
>TRBJ1-2|NA|NA|TRBV15
ATSSGHLSNYGYT
>TRBJ2-7|NA|once|TRBV18
ASSATGIRGYEQY
>TRBJ1-3|NA|NA|TRBV2
ASSELVTMSGNTIY
>TRBJ2-5|NA|NA|TRBV27
ASSFAPQETQY
>TRBJ2-7|TRBD2|NA|TRBV6-2/TRBV6-3
ASSPAGETVDEQY
>TRBJ2-7|NA|NA|TRBV28
ASSSLRDTSYEQY
>TRBJ2-7|NA|NA|TRBV5-6
ASTRAGSYEQY
>TRBJ2-1|NA|NA|TRBV6-1
ASSQAGSYNEQF
>TRBJ2-5|TRBD2|NA|TRBV28
ASSFLAGGGETQY
>TRBJ2-7|NA|NA|TRBV7-3
ASSPRGGYEQY
>TRBJ2-7|TRBD2|NA|TRBV20-1
SASSGSSYEQY